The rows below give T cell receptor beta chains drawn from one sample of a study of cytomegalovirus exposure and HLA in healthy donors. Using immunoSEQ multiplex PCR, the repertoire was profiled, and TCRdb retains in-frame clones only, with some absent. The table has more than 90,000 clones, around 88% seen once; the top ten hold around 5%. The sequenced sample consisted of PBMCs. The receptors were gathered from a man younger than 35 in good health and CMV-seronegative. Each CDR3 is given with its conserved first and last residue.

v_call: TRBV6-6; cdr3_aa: CASSSGQGAVDTEAFF
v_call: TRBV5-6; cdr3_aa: CASSRRGLGDNEQFF
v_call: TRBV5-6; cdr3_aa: CASTAEDYGYTF
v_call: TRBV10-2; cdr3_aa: CASSDRIQETQYF
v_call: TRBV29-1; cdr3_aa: CSGFRQGMETQYF
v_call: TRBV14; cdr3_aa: CASRRAGGSYNEQFF
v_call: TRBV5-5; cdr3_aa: CASSLWEVSYNEQFF
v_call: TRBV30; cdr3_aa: CGTGRSYNSPLHF
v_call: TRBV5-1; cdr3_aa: CASSWVGGQAEAFF
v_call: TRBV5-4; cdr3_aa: CASSLGAGADEQYF